This TCR beta chain stems from a study of T cells in Graves' hyperthyroidism and ophthalmopathy. Study findings and constraints: Blood also showed most of the thyroid clonotypes that were expanded above 0.001.

RNA transcripts were the template for amplifying TCR beta CDR3 regions. First-round RT-PCR of the TCR CDR3 relied on the HTBI primer set. TCRdb itself ran the multiplex PCR reads through MiXCR, one entry per CDR3 protein. The sample gives hundreds of thousands of distinct CDR3 sequences, over 35% of which show up once; roughly 30% is in the top ten. The sample holds many counts of this clonotype. Its antigen is as yet unknown. Trimming removed 8 bases at V and 3 bases at J, with 11 bases between. Germline-derived CDR1 and CDR2 are SQVTM and ANQGSEA. The CDR3 totals 13 residues. It was less than 13 ml of fresh peripheral blood that supplied the PBMCs.

This receptor was identified in a woman in her thirties or forties with Graves' hyperthyroidism. The chain has TRBV29-1 and TRBJ2-6; D remains ambiguous. The sample taken for sequencing was blood. The CDR3 nucleotides read TGCAGCATATCGGGCGGTGGGGCCAACGTCCTGACTTTC. Translated: CSISGGGANVLTF.